A single sample is the source of the 7 T cell receptor beta chains below, sequenced in a study of molecular identifiers for immune sequencing clone quantification. TCRdb used MiXCR to reprocess the PCR reads, holding one entry per CDR3 protein. The sample comprises some 91,000 distinct CDR3 sequences, around 24% of which are singletons, and roughly 1% rests with the top ten. Sequencing was done on a sample of naive CD8+ T cells from blood, with Jurkat cell RNA spiked in. Subset in this sample: FACS-sorted CD8+CD4-CCR7+CD45RA+ naive T cells. These receptor sequences come from a human donor in good health. Some libraries in this study had Jurkat cell RNA spiked in.

This clonotype was detected ten times or more. The CDR3 nucleotides read TGTGCCTGGAGTCTGTCGTTGGGGGGCTGGACCGGGGAGCTGTTTTTT. Residues: CAWSLSLGGWTGELFF. This chain uses TRBV30 with TRBJ2-2, with D perhaps TRBD1 or TRBD2 (6 bases each). V was cut by 2 bases and J by 5 bases, with 18 bases left in between. The CDR3 covers 16 residues. CDR1 is GTSNPN and CDR2 is SVGIG in the germline V gene (reference sequence).

In this sample, this clonotype turned up a few times. An end of the junction differs from the germline gene, which may be a read error. In nucleotides, the CDR3 is TGTGCCAGCAGCACACAGGGGGCGGTAAACACTGAAACTTTCTTT. This encodes CASSTQGAVNTETFF. This chain joins TRBV7-9 and TRBJ1-1; 9 positions agree with TRBD1. The CDR3 covers 15 residues. The germline CDR1 and CDR2 sequences are SEHNR and FQNEAQ (reference sequence).

Comment on this clonotype: A much larger clone sits a single nucleotide away, making a read error possible. The chain recombines TRBV9 with TRBJ2-2, with D uncertain. This CDR3 comprises 14 residues. Germline V gene sequence: CDR1 SGDLS, CDR2 YYNGEE. CDR3: CASGVDLAVGELFF. CDR3 DNA: TGTGCCAGCGGCGTAGATTTAGCAGTCGGGGAGCTGTTTTTT.

The rearrangement links TRBV11-2 to TRBJ1-1, with 9 bases aligning to TRBD1. Germline-derived CDR1 and CDR2 are SGHAT and FQNNGV. Germline trimming cut 5 bases from V and 7 bases from J; bases unmatched to any gene: 14. CDR3 length equals 16 residues. The chain's CDR3 is CASSGQTGQGSFEAFF. The CDR3 region has the DNA TGTGCCAGCAGCGGACAGACGGGACAGGGATCGTTTGAAGCTTTCTTT.

This rearrangement joins TRBV7-9 to TRBJ2-5; D may be TRBD2 (5 bases). The CDR3 has 13 residues. Germline lookup yields CDR1 SEHNR and CDR2 FQNEAQ (reference sequence). The germline V and J ends were trimmed by 11 bases and 9 bases, with 22 bases remaining between them. The CDR3 DNA reads TGTGCCCGCCGCCCTCGGAATTGGGAGCCCCAGTACTTC. Its translation: CARRPRNWEPQYF.

Note on this clonotype: This may be a read error, as it is one base from a much larger clone. The V call is TRBV10-3, the J call TRBJ1-2; D perhaps matches TRBD1 (5 bases). The germline V gene encodes CDR1 ENHRY and CDR2 SYGVKD. Trimming pared 0 bases from V and 5 bases from J, leaving 10 bases between. The CDR3 extends over 14 amino acids. CDR3 region: CAISESTGMYGYTF. In nucleotides, the CDR3 is TGTGCCATCAGTGAGTCTACAGGAATGTATGGCTACACCTTC.

About this clonotype itself: The junction and the germline gene differ at one end; a read error may be behind it. The gene calls are TRBV19 and TRBJ2-5; D is uncertain. Germline CDR1 LNHDA, CDR2 SQIVND (reference sequence). This CDR3 is 14 amino acids long. The DNA for the CDR3 is TGTGCCAGTACTCCCAAAGGGCAGGTAGAGACCCTGTACTTC. It codes for CASTPKGQVETLYF.